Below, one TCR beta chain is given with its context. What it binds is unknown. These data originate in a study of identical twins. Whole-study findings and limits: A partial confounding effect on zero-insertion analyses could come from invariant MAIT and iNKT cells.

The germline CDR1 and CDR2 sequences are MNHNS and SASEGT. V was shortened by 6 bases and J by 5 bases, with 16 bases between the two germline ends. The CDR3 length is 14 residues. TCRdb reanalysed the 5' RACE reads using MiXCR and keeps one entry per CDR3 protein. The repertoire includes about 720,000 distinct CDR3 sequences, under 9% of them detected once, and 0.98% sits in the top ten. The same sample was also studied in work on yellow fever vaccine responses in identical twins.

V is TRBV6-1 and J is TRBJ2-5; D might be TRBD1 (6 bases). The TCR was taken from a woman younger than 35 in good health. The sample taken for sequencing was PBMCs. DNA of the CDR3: TGTGCCAGCAGGGACTTGGGGGCAGGGGAGACCCAGTACTTC. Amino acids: CASRDLGAGETQYF.